The 27 T cell receptor beta chains listed next were all sequenced from one sample in a study of T-cell reconstitution after alpha-beta-depleted transplantation in children. It was with unique molecular identifiers that the TCRbeta library was prepared. TCRdb analysed the PCR reads with MiXCR anew, one entry per CDR3 protein. Found here are 500,000 to 600,000 distinct CDR3 sequences, around a third of them singletons; the top ten hold 2% to 2.5%. The sequenced sample was PBMCs from the stem cell graft donor, obtained from the stem cell graft. These receptors were obtained from a human donor who donated a stem cell graft to a child with aplastic anemia.

The gene calls are TRBV4-3 and TRBJ1-5, with D hard to call. V was pared by 0 bases and J by 5 bases, with 5 bases between. CDR3 length equals 13 residues. Germline CDR1 and CDR2: LGHNA and YSLEER. The CDR3 sequence is CASSQDLYQPQHF. CDR3 DNA: TGCGCCAGCAGCCAAGATCTATATCAGCCCCAGCATTTT.

This clonotype was counted only a few times. V is TRBV5-1 and J is TRBJ1-3; no definite D call. V lost 4 bases, J lost 9 bases, and 14 bases lay in between. The CDR3 consists of 13 residues. CDR1 is SGHRS, CDR2 YFSETQ, per germline. The CDR3 coding sequence is TGCGCCAGCAGCACAGACCAATACGGCACCATATATTTT. It encodes CASSTDQYGTIYF.

The chain combines TRBV2 with TRBJ1-1; 12 positions match TRBD1. The V segment lost 6 bases and the J segment 6 bases; nucleotides outside the gene matches: 5. The CDR3 has 14 residues. Germline V gives CDR1 SNHLY, CDR2 FYNNEI. In nucleotides, the CDR3 is TGTGCCAGCAGCGGGACAGGGGGCTTTGCTGAAGCTTTCTTT. Residues: CASSGTGGFAEAFF.

The chain has TRBV12-3 or TRBV12-4 and TRBJ2-7; 8 bases fit TRBD1. After removal of 6 bases from V and 2 bases from J, the junction contained 12 bases not matched to a gene. This CDR3 comprises 16 residues. CDR3 residues: CASRTATGAQPYEQYF. The CDR3 DNA sequence: TGTGCCAGCAGAACAGCGACAGGGGCCCAACCCTACGAGCAGTACTTC.

This clonotype showed up just a few times. The chain links TRBV29-1 to TRBJ1-1; 7 bases line up with TRBD1. Looked up from germline, CDR1 is SQVTM and CDR2 is ANQGSEA. This CDR3 contains 14 residues. V lost 6 bases to trimming and J lost 0 bases; unmatched junction nucleotides: 7. The CDR3 sequence is CSVYRGYMNTEAFF. CDR3 sequence (DNA): TGCAGCGTCTACAGGGGATACATGAACACTGAAGCTTTCTTT. Drawing the rest from reference TRBV29-1 and TRBJ1-1, the complete variable domain is SAVISQKPSRDICQRGTSLTIQCQVDSQVTMMFWYRQQPGQSLTLIATANQGSEATYESGFVIDKFPISRPNLTFSTLTVSNMSPEDSSIYLCSVYRGYMNTEAFFGQGTRLTVV.

The chain uses TRBV24-1 and TRBJ2-6, with 9 bases aligning to TRBD1. This CDR3 comprises 19 residues. Losses at the gene ends were 2 bases for V and 1 base for J; bases not matched to a gene: 8. Germline V gene sequence: CDR1 KGHDR, CDR2 SFDVKD. CDR3 in DNA: TGTGCCACCAGTGATTCCCCCGGGACAGGGACGTCTGGGGCCAACGTCCTGACTTTC. Protein product: CATSDSPGTGTSGANVLTF.

The table lists this clonotype with a few counts. The chain links TRBV29-1 to TRBJ2-3; TRBD1 is a possible D gene (6 bases). Germline V gene sequence: CDR1 SQVTM, CDR2 ANQGSEA. The germline V and J ends were trimmed by 1 base and 6 bases, with 11 bases remaining between them. This CDR3 comprises 13 residues. The CDR3, as DNA: TGCAGCGTTGAAGTTATGGGGGCTGATACGCAGTATTTT. Its translation is CSVEVMGADTQYF.

CDR3: CASSLYDRAADTQYF. The CDR3 DNA reads TGTGCCAGCAGCTTATATGACCGGGCGGCAGATACGCAGTATTTT. The gene calls are TRBV11-2 and TRBJ2-3; the D is unclear. Trimming cost V 2 bases and J 4 bases, with 13 bases left between them. The CDR3 totals 15 residues. Germline CDR1 and CDR2: SGHAT and FQNNGV.

The rearrangement links TRBV3-1 to TRBJ2-7, with a weak D call TRBD2 (5 bases). CDR1 is LGHDT and CDR2 is YNNKEL in the germline V gene (reference sequence). The CDR3 is made up of 15 amino acids. V was trimmed by 1 base and J by 3 bases, leaving 13 bases between them. The CDR3 DNA reads TGTGCCAGCAGCCAAGGGGTCCAGCGGAACTACGAGCAGTACTTC. Amino acids: CASSQGVQRNYEQYF.

Only a few counts were recorded for this clonotype. The chain links TRBV29-1 to TRBJ2-2; D remains unclear. The germline CDR1 and CDR2 sequences are SQVTM and ANQGSEA. This CDR3 is 13 amino acids long. Trimming shortened V by 6 bases and J by 0 bases, and 8 bases separated the two germline ends. CDR3 coding DNA: TGCAGCGTCGTCAATCCGAACACCGGGGAGCTGTTTTTT. It codes for CSVVNPNTGELFF.

The rearrangement joins TRBV7-8 to TRBJ2-7, with D perhaps matching TRBD1 (6 bases). The germline CDR1 and CDR2 sequences are SGHVS and FQNEAQ. The CDR3 length is 13 residues. V gave up 5 bases and J gave up 6 bases, with 14 bases separating them. As DNA, the CDR3 is TGTGCCAGCAGCCCTACAGGGTCGGGCGAGCAGTACTTC. It yields the protein CASSPTGSGEQYF. Filled out from reference TRBV7-8 and TRBJ2-7, the complete variable domain reads GAGVSQSPRYKVAKRGQDVALRCDPISGHVSLFWYQQALGQGPEFLTYFQNEAQLDKSGLPSDRFFAERPEGSVSTLKIQRTQQEDSAVYLCASSPTGSGEQYFGPGTRLTVT.

The rearrangement uses TRBV7-6 and TRBJ1-3; the D gene is possibly TRBD1 (6 bases). The CDR3 contains 16 residues. Germline V gene lookup returns CDR1 SGHVS and CDR2 FNYEAQ. V was clipped by 5 bases and J by 2 bases, with 16 bases between them. CDR3 DNA sequence: TGTGCCAGCAGCCAAATGCCAGGGGCTGCTGGAAACACCATATATTTT. Translation gives CASSQMPGAAGNTIYF.

The chain joins TRBV7-2 to TRBJ2-7; D unclear. CDR3 length: 14 residues. V gave up 3 bases and J gave up 7 bases, with 16 bases separating them. Germline CDR1 and CDR2: SGHTA and FQGNSA. The CDR3 nucleotides read TGTGCCAGCAGCTTGAGTCCCATCAGCCGGGAGCAGTACTTC. This codes for CASSLSPISREQYF.

This clonotype was recorded a few times. The chain carries TRBV20-1 and TRBJ1-2; D remains unclear. V lost 5 bases to trimming and J lost 2 bases, with 15 bases between them. Germline V lookup: CDR1 DFQATT, CDR2 SNEGSKA (reference sequence). The CDR3 is made up of 14 amino acids. Here the CDR3 reads CSAPRAGQNYGYTF. CDR3 coding DNA: TGCAGTGCTCCCCGAGCCGGGCAGAACTATGGCTACACCTTC.

This sequence joins TRBV24-1 and TRBJ2-2; D not resolved. The V and J ends lost 4 bases and 4 bases respectively, with 9 bases between them. CDR1 is KGHDR, CDR2 SFDVKD, per germline. The CDR3 is 14 residues long. The CDR3 loop is CATSDRDTTGELFF. The CDR3 DNA reads TGTGCCACCAGTGACCGTGACACCACCGGGGAGCTGTTTTTT.

The chain has TRBV12-3 or TRBV12-4 and TRBJ1-6; D is uncertain. Trimming pared 6 bases from V and 7 bases from J, leaving 10 bases between. The CDR3 covers 13 residues. DNA of the CDR3: TGTGCCAGCAGGACAAGTCGAAATTCACCCCTCCACTTT. Amino acid sequence: CASRTSRNSPLHF.

Only one count was recorded for this clonotype. The chain links TRBV15 to TRBJ1-2, with D possibly matching TRBD1 (5 bases). Trimming shortened V by 3 bases and J by 8 bases, and 13 bases separated the two germline ends. From germline, CDR1 is LNHNV and CDR2 YYDKDF (reference sequence). There are 13 residues in the CDR3. The CDR3 DNA follows: TGTGCCACCAGCAGGCCAGGGTTAGTGGGCTACACCTTC. Protein: CATSRPGLVGYTF. Full variable domain (remainder filled in from reference TRBV15 and TRBJ1-2): DAMVIQNPRYQVTQFGKPVTLSCSQTLNHNVMYWYQQKSSQAPKLLFHYYDKDFNNEADTPDNFQSRRPNTSFCFLDIRSPGLGDTAMYLCATSRPGLVGYTFGSGTRLTVV.

This clonotype was seen repeatedly, ten times or more. CDR3 sequence (DNA): TGCAGCGTTGAAGGGGTAGCGCGTAGGACTGAAGCTTTCTTT. Translating it yields CSVEGVARRTEAFF. The chain joins TRBV29-1 to TRBJ1-1; D is uncertain. CDR1 is SQVTM, CDR2 ANQGSEA, per germline. The V end was cut by 1 base, the J end by 5 bases, with 14 bases between. CDR3 size: 14 residues. The complete variable domain, with remaining parts taken from reference TRBV29-1 and TRBJ1-1, reads SAVISQKPSRDICQRGTSLTIQCQVDSQVTMMFWYRQQPGQSLTLIATANQGSEATYESGFVIDKFPISRPNLTFSTLTVSNMSPEDSSIYLCSVEGVARRTEAFFGQGTRLTVV.

This clonotype was picked up a small number of times. This sequence joins TRBV29-1 and TRBJ2-5; TRBD1 matches 10 bases. The J segment lost 5 bases and the V segment lost 3 bases, leaving 12 bases of the junction unmatched. CDR1 and CDR2 from the germline V gene are SQVTM and ANQGSEA. The CDR3 covers 16 residues. The CDR3 spells CSVEKTGGASMETQYF. In DNA, the CDR3 is TGCAGCGTTGAGAAGACAGGGGGCGCCTCTATGGAGACCCAGTACTTC.

The CDR3 sequence: CSLLPGQDYYGYTF. The DNA of the CDR3 is TGCAGCCTCCTCCCGGGCCAGGACTACTATGGCTACACCTTC. The chain joins TRBV29-1 to TRBJ1-2; D gene ambiguous. CDR3 size: 14 residues. The V gene's germline CDR1 is SQVTM and CDR2 ANQGSEA. With 8 bases removed from V and 3 bases from J, the gap between germline ends came to 19 bases. The whole variable domain, remainder taken from reference TRBV29-1 and TRBJ1-2, is SAVISQKPSRDICQRGTSLTIQCQVDSQVTMMFWYRQQPGQSLTLIATANQGSEATYESGFVIDKFPISRPNLTFSTLTVSNMSPEDSSIYLCSLLPGQDYYGYTFGSGTRLTVV.

This chain uses TRBV15 with TRBJ1-2; D unclear. With 0 bases removed from V and 3 bases from J, the gap between germline ends came to 8 bases. The length of the CDR3 is 14 residues. The germline V gene encodes CDR1 LNHNV and CDR2 YYDKDF (reference sequence). CDR3 sequence reads: CATSRDATYYGYTF. The DNA for the CDR3 is TGTGCCACCAGCAGAGATGCCACCTACTATGGCTACACCTTC.

This clonotype was observed a handful of times. The chain carries TRBV2 and TRBJ2-1, with a possible D match to TRBD2 (6 bases). The CDR3 covers 13 residues. Germline lookup yields CDR1 SNHLY and CDR2 FYNNEI. V was clipped by 4 bases and J by 7 bases, with 11 bases between them. The CDR3 loop is CASSGGGGNEQFF. Written as DNA, the CDR3 is TGTGCCAGCAGTGGAGGCGGAGGGAATGAGCAGTTCTTC.

This clonotype was seen a few times. The V call is TRBV7-6, the J call TRBJ2-7, with 7 bases fitting TRBD2. CDR3 size: 14 residues. Germline CDR1 reads SGHVS; CDR2 reads FNYEAQ. Trimming took 4 bases from V and 5 from J; bases not matched to a gene: 8. CDR3 coding DNA: TGTGCCAGCAGCTCGAGACTAGCTTCGGACGAGCAGTACTTC. It specifies CASSSRLASDEQYF.

This clonotype showed up just a few times. The chain combines TRBV12-3 or TRBV12-4 with TRBJ1-2; D unclear. The CDR3 covers 13 residues. The V and J ends lost 6 bases and 3 bases respectively, with 11 bases between them. CDR3 DNA: TGTGCCAGCAGGGACCCAGCCCACTATGGCTACACCTTC. This encodes CASRDPAHYGYTF.

The rearrangement joins TRBV28 to TRBJ2-2; TRBD1 matches 7 bases. The V and J ends lost 5 bases and 7 bases, in that order; junction bases with no gene match: 7. This CDR3 is 14 amino acids long. The germline gives CDR1 MDHEN, CDR2 SYDVKM. The CDR3 DNA reads as TGTGCCAGCAGTCGAGGGGGCGAGGGCGGGGAGCTGTTTTTT. Protein product: CASSRGGEGGELFF.

This clonotype has more than one count but fewer than ten. The rearrangement uses TRBV5-1 and TRBJ2-7, with D perhaps matching TRBD1 or TRBD2 (5 bases each). This CDR3 has 14 amino acids. Germline V lookup: CDR1 SGHRS, CDR2 YFSETQ. V was shortened by 6 bases and J by 2 bases, with 15 bases between the two germline ends. The CDR3 spells CASKEQGVTYEQYF. CDR3 coding DNA: TGCGCCAGCAAGGAGCAGGGAGTGACCTACGAGCAGTACTTC. Looking up the rest from reference TRBV5-1 and TRBJ2-7 gives the full variable domain: KAGVTQTPRYLIKTRGQQVTLSCSPISGHRSVSWYQQTPGQGLQFLFEYFSETQRNKGNFPGRFSGRQFSNSRSEMNVSTLELGDSALYLCASKEQGVTYEQYFGPGTRLTVT.

This clonotype occurred a few times. V gene TRBV4-3 combines with J gene TRBJ2-2; D may be TRBD1 (6 bases). CDR3 length: 15 amino acids. The V and J ends lost 2 bases and 2 bases respectively, with 9 bases between them. Germline CDR1 reads LGHNA; CDR2 reads YSLEER. In DNA form, the CDR3 reads TGCGCCAGCAGCCAAAGGACAGCTAACACCGGGGAGCTGTTTTTT. Translating gives CASSQRTANTGELFF.